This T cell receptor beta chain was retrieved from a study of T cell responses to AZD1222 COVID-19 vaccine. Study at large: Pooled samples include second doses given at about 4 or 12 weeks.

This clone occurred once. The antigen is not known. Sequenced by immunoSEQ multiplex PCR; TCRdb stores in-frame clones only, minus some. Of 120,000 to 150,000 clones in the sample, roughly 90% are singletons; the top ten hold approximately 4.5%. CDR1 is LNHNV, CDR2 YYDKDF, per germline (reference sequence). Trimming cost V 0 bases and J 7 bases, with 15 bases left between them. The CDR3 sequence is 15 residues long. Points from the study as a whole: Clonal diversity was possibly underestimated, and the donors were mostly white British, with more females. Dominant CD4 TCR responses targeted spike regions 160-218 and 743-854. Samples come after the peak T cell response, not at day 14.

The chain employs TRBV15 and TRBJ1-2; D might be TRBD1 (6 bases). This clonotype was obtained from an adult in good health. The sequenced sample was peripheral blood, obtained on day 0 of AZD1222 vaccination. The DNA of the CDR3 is TGTGCCACCAGCAGAGATGCAGTGGGGGCGGCTGGCTACACCTTC. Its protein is CATSRDAVGAAGYTF.